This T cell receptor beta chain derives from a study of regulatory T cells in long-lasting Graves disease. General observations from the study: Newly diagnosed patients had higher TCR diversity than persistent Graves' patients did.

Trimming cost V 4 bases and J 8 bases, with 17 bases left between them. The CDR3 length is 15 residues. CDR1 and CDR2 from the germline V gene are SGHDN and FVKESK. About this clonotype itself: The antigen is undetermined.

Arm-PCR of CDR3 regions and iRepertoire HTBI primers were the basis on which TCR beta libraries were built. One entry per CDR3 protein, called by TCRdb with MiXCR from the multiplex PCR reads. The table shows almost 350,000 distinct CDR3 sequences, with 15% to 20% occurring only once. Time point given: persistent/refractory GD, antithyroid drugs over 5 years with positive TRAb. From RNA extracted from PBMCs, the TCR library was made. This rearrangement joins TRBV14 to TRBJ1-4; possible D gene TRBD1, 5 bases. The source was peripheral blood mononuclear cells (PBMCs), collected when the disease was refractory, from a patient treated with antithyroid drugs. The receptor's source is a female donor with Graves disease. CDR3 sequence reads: CASSLQTETEEKLFF. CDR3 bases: TGTGCCAGCAGCCTGCAGACAGAGACAGAGGAAAAACTGTTTTTT.